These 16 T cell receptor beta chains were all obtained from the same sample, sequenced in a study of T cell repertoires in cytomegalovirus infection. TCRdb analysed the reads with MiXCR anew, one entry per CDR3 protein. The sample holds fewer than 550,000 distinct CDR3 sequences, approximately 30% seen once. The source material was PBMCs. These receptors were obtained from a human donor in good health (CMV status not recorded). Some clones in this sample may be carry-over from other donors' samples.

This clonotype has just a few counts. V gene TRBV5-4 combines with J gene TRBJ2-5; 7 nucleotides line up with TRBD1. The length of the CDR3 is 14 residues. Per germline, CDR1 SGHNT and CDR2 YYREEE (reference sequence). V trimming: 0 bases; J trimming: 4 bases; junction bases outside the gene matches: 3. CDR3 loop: CASSLGGTAETQYF. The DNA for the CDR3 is TGTGCCAGCAGCTTGGGTGGGACAGCAGAGACCCAGTACTTC.

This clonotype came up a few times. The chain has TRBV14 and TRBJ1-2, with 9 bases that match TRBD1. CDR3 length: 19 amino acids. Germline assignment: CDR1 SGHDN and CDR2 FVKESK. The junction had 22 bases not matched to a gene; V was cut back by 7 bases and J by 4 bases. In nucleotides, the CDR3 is TGTGCCAGCACGTCGCATACCTTAAAGGGACAGGGAAGATTCTATGGCTACACCTTC. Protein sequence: CASTSHTLKGQGRFYGYTF.

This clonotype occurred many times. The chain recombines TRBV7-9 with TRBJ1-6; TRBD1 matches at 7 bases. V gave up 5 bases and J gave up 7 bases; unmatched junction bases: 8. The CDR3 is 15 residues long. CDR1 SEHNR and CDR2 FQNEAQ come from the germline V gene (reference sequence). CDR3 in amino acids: CASSVVGDSNSPLHF. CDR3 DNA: TGTGCCAGCAGCGTAGTCGGGGACAGCAATTCACCCCTCCACTTT.

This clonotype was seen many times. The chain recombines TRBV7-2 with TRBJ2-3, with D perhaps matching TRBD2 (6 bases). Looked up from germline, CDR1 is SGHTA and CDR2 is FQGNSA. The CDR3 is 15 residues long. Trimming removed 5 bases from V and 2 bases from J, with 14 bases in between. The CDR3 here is CASSTYSGDTDTQYF. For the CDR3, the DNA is TGTGCCAGCAGCACCTATTCGGGGGACACAGATACGCAGTATTTT.

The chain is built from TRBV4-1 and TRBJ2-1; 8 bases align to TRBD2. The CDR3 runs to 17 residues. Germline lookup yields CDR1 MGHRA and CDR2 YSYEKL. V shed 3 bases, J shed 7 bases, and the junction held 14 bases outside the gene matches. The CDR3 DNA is TGCGCCAGCAGCCAGGGGGGACTAGGGGATCGTATGAATGAGCAGTTCTTC. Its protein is CASSQGGLGDRMNEQFF.

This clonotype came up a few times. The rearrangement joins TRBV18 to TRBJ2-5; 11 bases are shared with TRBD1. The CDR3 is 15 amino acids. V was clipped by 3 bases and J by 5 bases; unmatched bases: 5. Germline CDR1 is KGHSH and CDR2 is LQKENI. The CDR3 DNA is TGTGCCAGCTCACCCGGCGGGACAGGGGGTGAGACCCAGTACTTC. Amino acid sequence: CASSPGGTGGETQYF.

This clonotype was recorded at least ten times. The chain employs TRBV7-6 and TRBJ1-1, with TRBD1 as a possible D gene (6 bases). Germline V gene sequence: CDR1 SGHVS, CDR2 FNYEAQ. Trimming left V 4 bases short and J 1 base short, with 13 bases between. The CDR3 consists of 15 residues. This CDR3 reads CASSSRTRGNTEAFF. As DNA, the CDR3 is TGTGCCAGCAGCTCGCGCACCAGGGGGAACACTGAAGCTTTCTTT.

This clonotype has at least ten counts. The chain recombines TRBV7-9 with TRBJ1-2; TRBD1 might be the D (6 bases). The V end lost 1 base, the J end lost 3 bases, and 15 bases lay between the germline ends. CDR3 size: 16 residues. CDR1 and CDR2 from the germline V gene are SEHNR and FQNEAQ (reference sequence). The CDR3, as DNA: TGTGCCAGCAGCTTAGGTGTGGAGGGGGAGGACTATGGCTACACCTTC. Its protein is CASSLGVEGEDYGYTF.

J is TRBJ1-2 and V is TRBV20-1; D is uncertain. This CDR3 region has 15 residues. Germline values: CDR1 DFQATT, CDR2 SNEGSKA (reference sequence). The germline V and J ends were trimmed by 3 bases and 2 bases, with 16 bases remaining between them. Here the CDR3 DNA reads TGCAGTGCTAGTTCGACATCTTTAACCAACTATGGCTACACCTTC. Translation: CSASSTSLTNYGYTF.

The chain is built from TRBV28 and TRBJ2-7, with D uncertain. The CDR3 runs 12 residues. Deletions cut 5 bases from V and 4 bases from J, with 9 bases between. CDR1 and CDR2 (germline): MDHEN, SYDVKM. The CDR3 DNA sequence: TGTGCCAGCAGTAGGTCTATGTACGAGCAGTACTTC. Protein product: CASSRSMYEQYF.

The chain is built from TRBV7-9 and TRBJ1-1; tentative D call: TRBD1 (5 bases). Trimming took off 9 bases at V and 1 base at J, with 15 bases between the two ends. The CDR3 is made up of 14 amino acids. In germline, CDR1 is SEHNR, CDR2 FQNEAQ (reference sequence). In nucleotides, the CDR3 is TGTGCCAGAACGGAAGGGGCACCGAACACTGAAGCTTTCTTT. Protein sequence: CARTEGAPNTEAFF.

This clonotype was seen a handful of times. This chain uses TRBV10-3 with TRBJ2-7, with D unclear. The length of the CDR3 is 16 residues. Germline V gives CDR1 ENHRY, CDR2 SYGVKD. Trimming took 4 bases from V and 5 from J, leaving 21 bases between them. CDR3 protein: CAISVAGGRRLDEQYF. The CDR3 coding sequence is TGTGCCATCAGTGTGGCAGGTGGGCGGCGCCTCGACGAGCAGTACTTC.

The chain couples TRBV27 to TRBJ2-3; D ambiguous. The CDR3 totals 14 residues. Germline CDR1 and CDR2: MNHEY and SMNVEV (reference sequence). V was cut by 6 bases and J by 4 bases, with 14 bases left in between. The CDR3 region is CASSINDGSDTQYF. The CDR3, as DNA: TGTGCCAGCAGCATCAACGACGGGTCAGATACGCAGTATTTT.

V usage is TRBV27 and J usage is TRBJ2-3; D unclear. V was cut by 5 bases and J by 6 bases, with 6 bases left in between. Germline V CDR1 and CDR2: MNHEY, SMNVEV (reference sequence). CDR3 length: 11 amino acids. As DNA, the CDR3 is TGTGCCAGCAGTCACATGGATACGCAGTATTTT. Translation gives CASSHMDTQYF.

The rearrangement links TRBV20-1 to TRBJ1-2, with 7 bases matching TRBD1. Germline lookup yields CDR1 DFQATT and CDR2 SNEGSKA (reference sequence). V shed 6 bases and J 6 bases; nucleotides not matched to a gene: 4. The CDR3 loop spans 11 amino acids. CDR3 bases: TGCAGTGCACCGACAGGGAATGGCTACACCTTC. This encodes CSAPTGNGYTF.

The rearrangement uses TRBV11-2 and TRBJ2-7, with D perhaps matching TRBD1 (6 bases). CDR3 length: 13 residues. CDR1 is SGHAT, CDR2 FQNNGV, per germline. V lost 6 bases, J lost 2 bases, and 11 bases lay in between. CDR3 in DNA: TGTGCCAGCAGGCTAGGGGGAGCCTACGAGCAGTACTTC. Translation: CASRLGGAYEQYF.